These 6 T cell receptor beta chains share one sample of origin, sequenced in a study of blood T cell repertoires in COVID-19. Method: immunoSEQ multiplex PCR; TCRdb's copy keeps in-frame clones and lacks some. The sample yields about 320,000 clones, around 90% seen once. Sequencing was performed on PBMCs or T cells enriched from blood (not recorded which). These receptors were taken from a man aged 55 to 70 who had recovered from COVID-19.

CDR3 amino acids: CASSLGPGGPGTQYF. The CDR3 DNA reads as TGCGCCAGCAGCTTGGGGCCCGGGGGGCCGGGGACCCAGTACTTC. The chain couples TRBV5-1 to TRBJ2-5, with a tentative D call TRBD2 (7 bases). CDR1 SGHRS and CDR2 YFSETQ come from the germline V gene. The CDR3 has 15 residues. Deletions cut 0 bases from V and 7 bases from J, with 16 bases between. Full variable domain (remainder filled in from reference TRBV5-1 and TRBJ2-5): KAGVTQTPRYLIKTRGQQVTLSCSPISGHRSVSWYQQTPGQGLQFLFEYFSETQRNKGNFPGRFSGRQFSNSRSEMNVSTLELGDSALYLCASSLGPGGPGTQYFGPGTRLLVL.

This sequence joins TRBV5-1 and TRBJ1-1; 9 nucleotides align to TRBD1. Losses at the gene ends were 4 bases for V and 6 bases for J; bases not matched to a gene: 7. Germline loops: CDR1 SGHRS, CDR2 YFSETQ. CDR3 size: 14 residues. CDR3 sequence (DNA): TGCGCCAGCAGCGACACAGGGGGCGCGTCTGAAGCTTTCTTT. As protein: CASSDTGGASEAFF.

The chain carries TRBV4-3 and TRBJ1-5; D remains unclear. Germline V lookup: CDR1 LGHNA, CDR2 YSLEER. The CDR3 runs 13 residues. V was cut by 0 bases and J by 4 bases, with 4 bases left in between. The CDR3 DNA reads as TGCGCCAGCAGCCAAGATCAAAATCAGCCCCAGCATTTT. Amino acid sequence: CASSQDQNQPQHF.

This chain joins TRBV3-1 (or the pseudogene TRBV3-2) and TRBJ2-7; 7 bases are a match to TRBD2. CDR3 length: 15 residues. The J segment lost 2 bases and the V segment lost 1 base, leaving 5 bases of the junction unmatched. Germline CDR1 and CDR2: LGHDT and YNNKEL (reference sequence). The CDR3 nucleotides read TGTGCCAGCAGCCAAGCGGCGGGAGTCGCCTACGAGCAGTACTTC. Translated: CASSQAAGVAYEQYF.

The chain carries TRBV30 and TRBJ2-7; D possibly corresponds to TRBD2 (6 bases). This CDR3 contains 15 residues. Germline V gene lookup returns CDR1 GTSNPN and CDR2 SVGIG (reference sequence). The V end lost 4 bases, the J end lost 2 bases, and 18 bases lay between the germline ends. The CDR3 sequence is CAWTPGLALTYEQYF. The CDR3 DNA is TGTGCCTGGACTCCAGGGCTAGCGCTTACCTACGAGCAGTACTTC.

This chain connects TRBV5-1 to TRBJ2-7; 12 positions agree with TRBD1. This CDR3 contains 15 residues. Trimming cost V 4 bases and J 4 bases; bases outside gene matches: 6. CDR1 is SGHRS, CDR2 YFSETQ, per germline. CDR3 region: CASSHPGQGAYEQYF. Written as DNA, the CDR3 is TGCGCCAGCAGCCACCCGGGACAGGGGGCGTACGAGCAGTACTTC.